This TCR beta chain derives from a study of PD-1 blockade in classical Hodgkin lymphoma. Findings and limits, study-wide: Prior therapy or disease activity may underlie the repertoire differences, whose causes remain undefined.

Time point described: newly diagnosed, previously untreated cHL patient sample. Turning to this clone: Its antigen is unidentified.

Germline V lookup: CDR1 ENHRY, CDR2 SYGVKD. The CDR3 covers 14 residues. V lost 5 bases, J lost 0 bases, and 10 bases lay in between. TCRdb's table, derived via immunoSEQ multiplex PCR, lists solely in-frame clones and lacks some. The sample records approximately 47,000 clones, around 90% being singletons. This chain uses TRBV10-3 with TRBJ2-5; a possible D gene is TRBD2 (5 bases). The clonotype originates from a human donor with classical Hodgkin lymphoma. Sequenced sample: peripheral blood mononuclear cells (PBMCs). This CDR3 is CAISPRGYQETQYF. Written as DNA, the CDR3 is TGTGCCATCAGTCCTCGGGGTTACCAAGAGACCCAGTACTTC.